Sequencing of this T cell receptor beta chain was carried out in a study of T-cell memory formation after mild COVID-19. Study observations and caveats: Some SARS-CoV-2-responding clones were already detected in memory before infection.

Concerning this clonotype itself: Antigen: not known.

TCRdb reanalysed the 5' RACE reads using MiXCR and keeps one entry per CDR3 protein. The sample yields some 190,000 distinct CDR3 sequences, roughly 18% seen once. The clonotype originates from an adult woman who had mild COVID-19 (a few samples of this study predate the infection). Cell type and time point are not known. What was sequenced was PBMCs or a T cell subset sorted from them (not recorded which).

In DNA, the CDR3 is TGTGCCAGTTGGGGTGGACAGAGCAATCAGCCCCAGCATTTT. Residues: CASWGGQSNQPQHF. The gene calls are TRBV12-3 or TRBV12-4 and TRBJ1-5; perhaps TRBD1 as D (6 bases). The CDR3 consists of 14 residues. The V end lost 9 bases, the J end lost 1 base, and 13 bases lay between the germline ends.